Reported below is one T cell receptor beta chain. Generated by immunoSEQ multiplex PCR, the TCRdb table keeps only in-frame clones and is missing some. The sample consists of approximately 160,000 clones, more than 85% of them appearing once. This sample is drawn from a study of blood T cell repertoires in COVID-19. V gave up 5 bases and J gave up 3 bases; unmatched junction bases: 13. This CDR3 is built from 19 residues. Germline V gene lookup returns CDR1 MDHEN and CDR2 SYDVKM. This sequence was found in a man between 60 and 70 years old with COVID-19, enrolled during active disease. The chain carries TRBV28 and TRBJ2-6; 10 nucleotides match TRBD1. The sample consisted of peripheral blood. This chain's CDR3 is CASSPRQGALSFGANVLTF. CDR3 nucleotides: TGTGCCAGCAGTCCCCGACAGGGGGCGTTGAGTTTTGGGGCCAACGTCCTGACTTTC.